The T cell receptor beta chain described here comes from a study of cytomegalovirus exposure and HLA in healthy donors. Study-wide points: There were some public TCRs occurring in many donors, but most TCR sequences were rare. It was confirmed in vitro that a few of the CMV-associated chains were specific for CMV antigens.

As to this clone: Its antigen is unidentified.

Looked up from germline, CDR1 is DFQATT and CDR2 is SNEGSKA (reference sequence). V shed 6 bases and J shed 8 bases, with 13 bases lying between them. There are 11 residues in the CDR3. 60 Vbeta and 13 Jbeta primers were used in PCR. TCRdb's copy holds only in-frame clones and misses some; the assay was immunoSEQ multiplex PCR. The data contain more than 85,000 clones, 69% of them seen just once; the ten biggest clones take up 5.4%. The sample comprised PBMCs. This chain connects TRBV20-1 to TRBJ1-1, with D uncertain. The receptor comes from a woman in her 70s in good health and CMV-seropositive. The CDR3 nucleotides are TGCAGTGCCAGACCCCGGTGGGAAGCTTTCTTT. It codes for CSARPRWEAFF.